This T cell receptor (beta chain) was profiled in a study of CD8 T cells in ankylosing spondylitis. The CDR3 length is 13 residues. Germline V gene data show CDR1 as KGHDR and CDR2 as SFDVKD. The V end was cut by 10 bases, the J end by 4 bases, with 12 bases between. Quantitative 5'-RACE was performed with molecular barcodes, and it yielded the TCR beta libraries. TCRdb reanalysed the 5' RACE reads using MiXCR and keeps one entry per CDR3 protein. The sample has roughly 470,000 distinct CDR3 sequences; 25% to 30% are singletons. Concerning this clonotype itself: As yet, its antigen is unknown.

Overall study findings and caveats: Characteristic of ankylosing spondylitis blood, it appeared, was a TCR beta motif comprising roughly 8 highly homologous variants. Some of these motif variants have turned up before, in reports on reactive arthritis synovial fluid and blood. Disease-linked clones bore a CD8+ phenotype, appearing relatively rarely in peripheral blood.

The material sequenced was blood, either unsorted or a sorted T cell fraction (not recorded which). This sequence was found in a male donor with ankylosing spondylitis. The gene calls are TRBV24-1 and TRBJ2-2, with D hard to call. CDR3 in amino acids: CATQKEITGELFF. The DNA for the CDR3 is TGTGCCACTCAGAAAGAGATCACCGGGGAGCTGTTTTTT.